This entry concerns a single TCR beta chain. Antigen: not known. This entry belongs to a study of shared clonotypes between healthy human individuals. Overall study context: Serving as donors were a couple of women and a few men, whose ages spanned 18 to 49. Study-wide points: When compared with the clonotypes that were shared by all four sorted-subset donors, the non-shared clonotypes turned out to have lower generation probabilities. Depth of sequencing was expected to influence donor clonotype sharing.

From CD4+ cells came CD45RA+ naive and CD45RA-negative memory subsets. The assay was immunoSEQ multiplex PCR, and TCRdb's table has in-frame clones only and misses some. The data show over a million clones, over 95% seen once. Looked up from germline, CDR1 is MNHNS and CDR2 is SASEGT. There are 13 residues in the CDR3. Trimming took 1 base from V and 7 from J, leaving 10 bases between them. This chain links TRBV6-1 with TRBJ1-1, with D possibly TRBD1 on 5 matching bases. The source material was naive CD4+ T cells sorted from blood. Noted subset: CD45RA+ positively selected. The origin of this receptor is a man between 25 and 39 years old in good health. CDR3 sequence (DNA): TGTGCCAGCAGTGAAGTACTTAGGGGTGAAGCTTTCTTT. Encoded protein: CASSEVLRGEAFF.